This entry is about one T cell receptor beta chain. The CDR3 length is 13 residues. The germline V gene encodes CDR1 SGHNT and CDR2 YENEEA. For each extraction, RNA and DNA were obtained together from about 19-30 mg of unsorted bulk tissue. Every tumor sample analyzed contained over 85% viable tumor cells. Making TCR beta cDNA involved approximately 0.5 ug total RNA and a constant-region primer. Nested multiplex PCR, run for three rounds with slightly modified ARM-PCR, yielded TCR beta libraries. The first two PCR rounds used TRBV1-TRBV30 primers with a Cbeta primer, roughly 10 cycles each. TCRdb independently ran MiXCR on the multiplex PCR reads; one entry per CDR3 protein. The table shows under 45,000 distinct CDR3 sequences, with approximately 70% occurring only once. The data stem from a study of tumor-infiltrating lymphocytes in primary liver carcinoma. Study background: The neoplasms were of stage T1-T3 N0M0, with dimensions of about 4.2 to 10 cm across.

The sample was liver tumor tissue from sampling region 2. Described subset: tumor region T2, inferior pole. The chain couples TRBV11-3 to TRBJ2-2; D is uncertain. The receptor's source is a man aged 35 to 55 with primary liver carcinoma and hepatitis B virus infection. CDR3 loop: CTISLDFTGELFF. In DNA form, the CDR3 reads TGTACCATCAGCTTAGACTTCACTGGGGAGCTGTTTTTT.